This T cell receptor (beta chain) was captured by sequencing in a study of cytomegalovirus exposure and HLA in healthy donors. Background on the study: Among the roughly 400 genotyped donors, just over 80% were placed in the Caucasian-associated ancestry cluster.

Comment on this clone: As yet, its antigen is unknown.

The PCR used 60 Vbeta and 13 Jbeta primers. Only in-frame clones appear in the TCRdb table, and some are missing; sequencing was by immunoSEQ multiplex PCR. The sample consists of 150,000 to 200,000 clones, roughly 80% of them appearing once. Study-wide results and limits: For TCR beta chains, V- and J-gene trimming was later linked to a missense DCLRE1C variant. There were several of the most significant clusters that appeared linked to common viral pathogens in a later analysis.

The receptor was isolated from a male donor in good health and CMV-seronegative. Sequenced input: PBMCs.

This CDR3 is CASNGVDRLGTEAFF. The CDR3 nucleotides are TGTGCCAGCAACGGGGTTGATAGGCTGGGCACTGAAGCTTTCTTT. The chain combines TRBV27 with TRBJ1-1; the D is unclear. This CDR3 is 15 amino acids long. Germline V gives CDR1 MNHEY, CDR2 SMNVEV (reference sequence). V dropped 7 bases and J dropped 4 bases, with 19 bases sitting between them.